One sample yielded the 4 T cell receptor beta chains listed below, sequenced in a study of blood T cell repertoires in COVID-19. Assay: immunoSEQ multiplex PCR; the TCRdb copy retains only in-frame clones and omits some. This sample has about 120,000 clones, with about 85% found just once. Sequences were obtained from peripheral blood. The receptors come from a human donor in a cohort sampled during active COVID-19.

The rearrangement links TRBV3-1 (or the pseudogene TRBV3-2) to TRBJ2-3; no definite D call. The V gene's germline CDR1 is LGHDT and CDR2 YNNKEL (reference sequence). Trimming took 4 bases from V and 5 from J, leaving 10 bases between them. This CDR3 contains 13 residues. The CDR3 loop is CASSPWAGDTQYF. For the CDR3, the DNA is TGTGCCAGCAGCCCTTGGGCTGGAGATACGCAGTATTTT.

The chain joins TRBV7-2 to TRBJ2-3, with unresolved D. The CDR3 contains 15 residues. Germline V CDR1 and CDR2: SGHTA, FQGNSA. V lost 1 base, J lost 1 base, and 9 bases lay in between. The CDR3 DNA reads as TGTGCCAGCAGCTTAGACCGCGCGGGCACAGATACGCAGTATTTT. Translation: CASSLDRAGTDTQYF. Drawing the rest from reference TRBV7-2 and TRBJ2-3, the complete variable domain is GAGVSQSPSNKVTEKGKDVELRCDPISGHTALYWYRQSLGQGLEFLIYFQGNSAPDKSGLPSDRFSAERTGGSVSTLTIQRTQQEDSAVYLCASSLDRAGTDTQYFGPGTRLTVL.

The chain combines TRBV6-5 with TRBJ2-1; a weak D match, TRBD2 (6 bases). From germline, CDR1 is MNHEY and CDR2 SVGAGI. The length of the CDR3 is 16 residues. The V and J ends lost 2 bases and 2 bases respectively, with 13 bases between them. The CDR3 region has the DNA TGTGCCAGCAGTTACGGTCAGGGAGGACCCTACAATGAGCAGTTCTTC. Translated, it gives CASSYGQGGPYNEQFF.

The chain couples TRBV15 to TRBJ1-1; D call uncertain. There are 13 residues in the CDR3. CDR1 is LNHNV and CDR2 is YYDKDF in the germline V gene (reference sequence). With 0 bases removed from V and 10 bases from J, the gap between germline ends came to 12 bases. This chain's CDR3 is CATSRDLESGAFF. CDR3 nucleotides: TGTGCCACCAGCAGAGATCTCGAGTCCGGAGCTTTCTTT.